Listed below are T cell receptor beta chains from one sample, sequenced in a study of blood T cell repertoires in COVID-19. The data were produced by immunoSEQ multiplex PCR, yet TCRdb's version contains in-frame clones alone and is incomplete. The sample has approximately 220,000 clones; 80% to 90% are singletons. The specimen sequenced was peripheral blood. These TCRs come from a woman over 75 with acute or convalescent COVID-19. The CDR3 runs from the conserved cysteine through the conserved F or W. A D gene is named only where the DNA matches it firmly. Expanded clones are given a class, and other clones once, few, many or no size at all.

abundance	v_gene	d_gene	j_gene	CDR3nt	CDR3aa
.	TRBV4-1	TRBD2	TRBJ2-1	TGCGCCAGCAGCCAAGCGGGGGGGTCTCAGTTCTTC	CASSQAGGSQFF
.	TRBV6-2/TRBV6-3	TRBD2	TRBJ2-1	TGTGCCAGCAGTTACTCGGCTAGCGGGGGGGACAATGAGCAGTTCTTC	CASSYSASGGDNEQFF
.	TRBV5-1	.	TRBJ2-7	TGCGCCAGCAGCCCCGGGGTAGCGGCATACGAGCAGTACTTC	CASSPGVAAYEQYF
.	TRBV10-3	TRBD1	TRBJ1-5	TGTGCCATCAGCAGTGACAGGGTGAGCCAGCCCCAGCATTTT	CAISSDRVSQPQHF
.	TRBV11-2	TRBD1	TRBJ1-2	TGTGCCAGCAGCCTCCACTCCGGGACAGCGTATGGCTACACCTTC	CASSLHSGTAYGYTF
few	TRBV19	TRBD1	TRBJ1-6	TGTGCCAGTAGCCTGACGGGACAGGTTAATTCACCCCTCCACTTT	CASSLTGQVNSPLHF
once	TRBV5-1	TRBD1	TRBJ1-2	TGCGCCAGCAGCCCACGGACAGGGGATGGGGCTGGCTACACCTTC	CASSPRTGDGAGYTF
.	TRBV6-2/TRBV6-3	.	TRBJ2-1	TGTGCCAGCAGTGCACTCTATGAGCAGTTCTTC	CASSALYEQFF
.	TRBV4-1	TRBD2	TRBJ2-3	TGCGCCAGCAGCCACGACGGGAGGCCTACAGATACGCAGTATTTT	CASSHDGRPTDTQYF
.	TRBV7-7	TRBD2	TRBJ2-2	TGTGCTAGCAGCTTAAGGATTAGCGGGTCCACCGGGGAGCTGTTTTTT	CASSLRISGSTGELFF
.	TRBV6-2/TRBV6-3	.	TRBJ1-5	TGTGCCAGCAGTTACTCTCGCGGGGGCAATCAGCCCCAGCATTTT	CASSYSRGGNQPQHF
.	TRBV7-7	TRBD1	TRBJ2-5	TGTGCTAGCACCCCGACAGGGGGCGGATCCCTTGAGACCCAGTACTTC	CASTPTGGGSLETQYF
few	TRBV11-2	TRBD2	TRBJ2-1	TGTGCCAGCAGCCGTCCCGGGACTAGCGGGGGGGCCCACAATGAGCAGTTCTTC	CASSRPGTSGGAHNEQFF
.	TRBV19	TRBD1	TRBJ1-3	TGTGCCAGTAGTTCCCGAACAGGGGCTGGAAACACCATATATTTT	CASSSRTGAGNTIYF
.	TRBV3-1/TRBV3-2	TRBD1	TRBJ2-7	TGTGCCAGCAGCCAAGTTCCGGGACAGGGCCACGAGCAGTACTTC	CASSQVPGQGHEQYF
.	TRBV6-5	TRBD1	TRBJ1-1	TGTGCCAGCAGTTACTCGACAGGGGGCAGTTACACTGAAGCTTTCTTT	CASSYSTGGSYTEAFF
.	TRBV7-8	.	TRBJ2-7	TGTGCCAGCAGCTTAAACCCAGGGCTCTACGAGCAGTACTTC	CASSLNPGLYEQYF
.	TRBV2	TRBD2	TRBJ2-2	TGTGCCAGCACTCCGGGACTAGCACCGAACACCGGGGAGCTGTTTTTT	CASTPGLAPNTGELFF
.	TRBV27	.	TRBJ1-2	TGTGCCAGCGGGGCGGCGAACTATGGCTACACCTTC	CASGAANYGYTF
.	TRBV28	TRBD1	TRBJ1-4	TGTGCCAGCAGTTTTCCGACAGGGGGTGAAAAACTGTTTTTT	CASSFPTGGEKLFF
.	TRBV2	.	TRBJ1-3	TGTGCCAGCAGTGAGCAGGGGACCCTCTCTGGAAACACCATATATTTT	CASSEQGTLSGNTIYF
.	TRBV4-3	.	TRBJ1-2	TGCGCCAGCAGCCAGGAAGGGGCCGATGGCTACACCTTC	CASSQEGADGYTF
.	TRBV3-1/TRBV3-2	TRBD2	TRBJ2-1	TGTGCCAGCAGCCCCTCCGGCGGGAGTTACAATGAGCAGTTCTTC	CASSPSGGSYNEQFF
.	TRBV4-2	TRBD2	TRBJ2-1	TGTGCCAGCAGCCAGACCGGGACTAGCGGGGACAATGAGCAGTTCTTC	CASSQTGTSGDNEQFF
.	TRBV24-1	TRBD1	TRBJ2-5	TGTGCCACCAGTGACCTCGGGACAGACCTCCAAGAGACCCAGTACTTC	CATSDLGTDLQETQYF
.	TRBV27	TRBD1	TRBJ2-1	TGTGCCAGCAGTTTTTCGACAGGGGGGTACAATGAGCAGTTCTTC	CASSFSTGGYNEQFF
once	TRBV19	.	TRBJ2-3	TGTGCCAGTAGTATACCCGGGATTACAGATACGCAGTATTTT	CASSIPGITDTQYF
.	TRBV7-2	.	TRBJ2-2	TGTGCCAGCAGCTTCCTTACCAACATGGGGGAGCTGTTTTTT	CASSFLTNMGELFF
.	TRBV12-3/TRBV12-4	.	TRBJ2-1	TGTGCCAGCAGTCGAGCCCCGGGGGAGCAGTTCTTC	CASSRAPGEQFF
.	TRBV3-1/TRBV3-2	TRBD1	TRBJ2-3	TGTGCCAGCAGCCAGACAGGGGCCAGCAGATATAGCACAGATACGCAGTATTTT	CASSQTGASRYSTDTQYF
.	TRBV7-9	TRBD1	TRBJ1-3	TGTGCCAGCAGCCCCAGCGGGACAGGAGGAAACACCATATATTTT	CASSPSGTGGNTIYF
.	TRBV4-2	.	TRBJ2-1	TGTGCCAGCAGCCAAGATCTCCTAGATTTCTCCTACAATGAGCAGTTCTTC	CASSQDLLDFSYNEQFF
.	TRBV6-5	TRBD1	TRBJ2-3	TGTGCCAGCAGTTACGCCAGGACAGGGGGCACAGATACGCAGTATTTT	CASSYARTGGTDTQYF
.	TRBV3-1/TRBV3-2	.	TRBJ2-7	TGTGCCAGCAGCCCCCCTCCGGCGAGGACTCCATCCGAGCAGTACTTC	CASSPPPARTPSEQYF
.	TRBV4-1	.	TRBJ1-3	TGCGCCAGCAGCCAAGATCTCGGGAGAGGACTCGCTGGAAACACCATATATTTT	CASSQDLGRGLAGNTIYF
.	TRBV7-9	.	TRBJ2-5	TGTGCCAGCACACCACGGGGGGCCAGACTTCAAGAGACCCAGTACTTC	CASTPRGARLQETQYF
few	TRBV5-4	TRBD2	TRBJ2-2	TGTGCCAGCAGCTTTAGCGGGGGGGCCGCGAACACCGGGGAGCTGTTTTTT	CASSFSGGAANTGELFF
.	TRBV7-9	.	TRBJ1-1	TGTGCCAGCAGCTTCGGGGAAAACACTGAAGCTTTCTTT	CASSFGENTEAFF
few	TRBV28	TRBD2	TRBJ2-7	TGTGCCAGCAGTCTTGACTCCTACGCCCTAGCGGGAAAGCGGGAGCAGTACTTC	CASSLDSYALAGKREQYF
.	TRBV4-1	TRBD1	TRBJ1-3	TGCGCCAGCAGCCCGGCCGAAGGACAGGGAAATCGCCTTACCCATTTT	CASSPAEGQGNRLTHF
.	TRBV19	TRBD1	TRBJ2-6	TGTGCCAGTAGTCACGACAGGGCCCTCTCTGGGGCCAACGTCCTGACTTTC	CASSHDRALSGANVLTF
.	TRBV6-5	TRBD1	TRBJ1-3	TGTGCCAGCAGTCCAGGGGGCATCTCTGGAAACACCATATATTTT	CASSPGGISGNTIYF
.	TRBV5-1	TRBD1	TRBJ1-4	TGCGCCAGCAGCCCCGGGACAGGGAGTGAAAAACTGTTTTTT	CASSPGTGSEKLFF
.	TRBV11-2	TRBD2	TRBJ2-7	TGTGCCAGCAGCTTAGGAGCGGGAGCGTCCTACGAGCAGTACTTC	CASSLGAGASYEQYF
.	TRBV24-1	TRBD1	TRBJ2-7	TGTGCCACCAGTAAGGGACAGGACTCCTACGAGCAGTACTTC	CATSKGQDSYEQYF
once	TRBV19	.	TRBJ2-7	TGTGCCAGTAGTATGGCTTCGGGTAACGAGCAGTACTTC	CASSMASGNEQYF
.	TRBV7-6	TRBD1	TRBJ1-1	TGTGCCACCCCGAGCCGGGACAGGGATAACTTTGAAGCTTTCTTT	CATPSRDRDNFEAFF
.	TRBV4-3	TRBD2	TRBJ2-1	TGCGCCAGCAGCCAAGATCAGGGACTAGCGGGGGGAGAGCAGTTCTTC	CASSQDQGLAGGEQFF
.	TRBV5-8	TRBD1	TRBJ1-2	TGTGCCAGCAGCTCCCGATCTACTATTGGACAGGGTGAAAGCTATGGCTACACCTTC	CASSSRSTIGQGESYGYTF
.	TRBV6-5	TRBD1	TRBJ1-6	TGTGCCAGCAGTTACTCTTTGTACAGGGGAGAACCCCTCCACTTT	CASSYSLYRGEPLHF
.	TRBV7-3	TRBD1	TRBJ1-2	TGTGCCAGCAGCCCGGACAGGGATAACTATGGCTACACCTTC	CASSPDRDNYGYTF
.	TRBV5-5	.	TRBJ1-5	TGTGCCAGCAGCTTGGGGAACTACGGGGGTTCGGATCAGCCCCAGCATTTT	CASSLGNYGGSDQPQHF
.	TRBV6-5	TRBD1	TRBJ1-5	TGTGCCAGCAGGGGACAGGGACGGAACCAGCCCCAGCATTTT	CASRGQGRNQPQHF
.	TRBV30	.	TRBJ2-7	TGTGCCTGGAGTACTAGCTCCAACGAGCAGTACTTC	CAWSTSSNEQYF
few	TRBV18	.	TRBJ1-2	TGTGCCAGCTCCCACCGAGCAGGGGAGAATGGCTACACCTTC	CASSHRAGENGYTF
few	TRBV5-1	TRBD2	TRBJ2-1	TGCGCCAGCAGCTTCCGTCCGCCTAGCGGGAGAGGCGATGAGCAGTTCTTC	CASSFRPPSGRGDEQFF
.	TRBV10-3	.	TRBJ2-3	TGTGCCATCACCAATACGGGACAAATTATCACAGATACGCAGTATTTT	CAITNTGQIITDTQYF
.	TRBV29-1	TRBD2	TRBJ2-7	TGCAGCGTTGCGACTAGCGGGGGAGCGGAGCAGTACTTC	CSVATSGGAEQYF
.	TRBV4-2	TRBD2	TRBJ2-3	TGTGCCAGCAGCCAGTTGGCGGGAGGGCATCAAGATACGCAGTATTTT	CASSQLAGGHQDTQYF
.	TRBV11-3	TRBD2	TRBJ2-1	TGTGCCAGCAGCGTACTAGCGGGAGGAGAGCAGTTCTTC	CASSVLAGGEQFF